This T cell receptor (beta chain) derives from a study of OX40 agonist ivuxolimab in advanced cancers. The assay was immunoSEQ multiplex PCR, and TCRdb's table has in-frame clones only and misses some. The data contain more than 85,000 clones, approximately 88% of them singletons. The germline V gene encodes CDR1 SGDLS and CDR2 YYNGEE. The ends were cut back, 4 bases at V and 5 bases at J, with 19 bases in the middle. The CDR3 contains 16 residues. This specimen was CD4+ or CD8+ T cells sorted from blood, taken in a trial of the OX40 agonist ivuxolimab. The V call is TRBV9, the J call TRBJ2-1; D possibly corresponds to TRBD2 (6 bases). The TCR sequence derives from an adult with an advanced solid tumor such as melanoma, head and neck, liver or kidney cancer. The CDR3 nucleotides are TGTGCCAGCAGCTCTCAGCTGACTAGATTCCACAATGAGCAGTTCTTC. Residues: CASSSQLTRFHNEQFF.